This is a list of T cell receptor beta chains from one sample in a study of blood T cell repertoires in COVID-19. Profiled with immunoSEQ multiplex PCR; TCRdb holds only in-frame clones, not every one. The sample has about 120,000 clones, 90% seen once; the top ten hold about 3.8%. Sequencing input: peripheral blood. These receptors all come from a woman aged 55-69 years with COVID-19, enrolled during active disease. The conserved cysteine and the conserved F or W are not part of the CDR3 here.

CDR3	V	J
AWSTPAGRYNEQF	TRBV30	TRBJ2-1
ASSSVQASGYT	TRBV6-2/TRBV6-3	TRBJ1-2
ASSEEGEQF	TRBV7-8	TRBJ2-1
ASSPYRNSYNEQF	TRBV11-3	TRBJ2-1
ASSLMDGAGDTGELF	TRBV7-6	TRBJ2-2
AWNRGASDTQY	TRBV30	TRBJ2-3
ASRPGQNYGYT	TRBV2	TRBJ1-2
ASSLIGADEQF	TRBV5-1	TRBJ2-1
ASSPSVSGELF	TRBV5-1	TRBJ2-2
ASSQVSFQGRNTEAF	TRBV4-3	TRBJ1-1
ASRQGTSYEQY	TRBV7-2	TRBJ2-7